The 29 T cell receptor beta chains below all came from one sample that was sequenced in a study of blood T cell repertoires in COVID-19. Here immunoSEQ multiplex PCR was the method, and the copy in TCRdb shows in-frame clones only, minus some. The table lists 150,000 or so clones, around 80% of them singletons. Input material: peripheral blood. These receptor sequences come from a human donor with acute or convalescent COVID-19. The donor label of this sample is uncertain.

The chain joins TRBV3-1 (or the pseudogene TRBV3-2) to TRBJ2-7; 8 positions match TRBD2. Germline-derived CDR1 and CDR2 are LGHDT and YNNKEL (reference sequence). The CDR3 is 14 amino acids. V trimming: 4 bases; J trimming: 5 bases; junction bases outside the gene matches: 7. The CDR3 coding sequence is TGTGCCAGCAGCCCTGCGGGACTAGTCCACGAGCAGTACTTC. This sequence encodes CASSPAGLVHEQYF.

The V and J genes are TRBV5-6 and TRBJ2-1; TRBD2 is a possible D gene (7 bases). The CDR3 has 14 residues. The V gene's germline CDR1 is SGHDT and CDR2 YYEEEE. With 6 bases removed from V and 4 bases from J, the gap between germline ends came to 14 bases. CDR3 sequence: CASTGRGAYNEQFF. As DNA, the CDR3 is TGTGCCAGCACCGGCCGGGGGGCGTACAATGAGCAGTTCTTC. The variable domain in full, with the rest retrieved from reference TRBV5-6 and TRBJ2-1, is DAGVTQSPTHLIKTRGQQVTLRCSPKSGHDTVSWYQQALGQGPQFIFQYYEEEERQRGNFPDRFSGHQFPNYSSELNVNALLLGDSALYLCASTGRGAYNEQFFGPGTRLTVL.

This chain joins TRBV19 and TRBJ1-3, with 7 bases lining up with TRBD1. After removal of 6 bases from V and 0 bases from J, the junction contained 14 bases not matched to a gene. CDR1 LNHDA and CDR2 SQIVND come from the germline V gene (reference sequence). The CDR3 has 18 residues. The CDR3 here is CASRKTGTEYFSGNTIYF. The CDR3 bases are TGTGCCAGTAGAAAAACCGGGACAGAATATTTCTCTGGAAACACCATATATTTT.

This chain connects TRBV13 to TRBJ1-1, with 7 positions matching TRBD1. The CDR3 sequence is 14 residues long. The germline V gene encodes CDR1 PRHDT and CDR2 FYEKMQ (reference sequence). The V and J ends lost 5 bases and 10 bases, in that order; junction bases with no gene match: 13. The CDR3 nucleotides are TGTGCCAGCAGCCCCACCGACGGCAGGGGGAGAGCTTTCTTT. It is translated as CASSPTDGRGRAFF.

The chain joins TRBV18 to TRBJ2-3, with 13 bases lining up with TRBD2. Germline V lookup: CDR1 KGHSH, CDR2 LQKENI. V trimming: 0 bases; J trimming: 2 bases; junction bases outside the gene matches: 8. This CDR3 spans 19 amino acids. The CDR3 loop reads CASSPPRTSGGPYTDTQYF. In DNA, the CDR3 is TGTGCCAGCTCACCACCCCGGACTAGCGGGGGACCCTACACAGATACGCAGTATTTT. Filled out from reference TRBV18 and TRBJ2-3, the complete variable domain reads NAGVMQNPRHLVRRRGQEARLRCSPMKGHSHVYWYRQLPEEGLKFMVYLQKENIIDESGMPKERFSAEFPKEGPSILRIQQVVRGDSAAYFCASSPPRTSGGPYTDTQYFGPGTRLTVL.

The chain couples TRBV29-1 to TRBJ1-4; D may be TRBD1 (5 bases). Trimming took off 3 bases at V and 12 bases at J, with 23 bases between the two ends. CDR1 SQVTM and CDR2 ANQGSEA come from the germline V gene. The CDR3 has 15 amino acids. Here the CDR3 reads CSVDDIRDPGGELFF. The CDR3 bases are TGCAGCGTTGATGATATACGGGACCCTGGGGGGGAACTGTTTTTT.

The rearrangement joins TRBV7-9 to TRBJ1-1; the match to TRBD1 covers 7 bases. J was trimmed by 10 bases and V by 4 bases; bases with no gene match: 9. CDR1 is SEHNR and CDR2 is FQNEAQ in the germline V gene (reference sequence). This CDR3 contains 13 residues. The CDR3 spells CASSSADRVGAFF. In DNA, the CDR3 is TGTGCCAGCAGCTCCGCCGACAGGGTAGGAGCTTTCTTT.

V gene TRBV5-6 combines with J gene TRBJ2-7; 8 bases fit TRBD1. There are 12 residues in the CDR3. The V segment lost 3 bases and the J segment 5 bases; nucleotides outside the gene matches: 1. Germline values: CDR1 SGHDT, CDR2 YYEEEE. The CDR3 region has the DNA TGTGCCAGCAGCTGGACAGGGAACGAGCAGTACTTC. Residues: CASSWTGNEQYF.

This clone was seen only a few times. The chain is built from TRBV5-1 and TRBJ2-5; D might be TRBD1 (6 bases). This CDR3 region has 14 residues. V gave up 2 bases and J gave up 4 bases, with 12 bases separating them. Germline values: CDR1 SGHRS, CDR2 YFSETQ. The CDR3 nucleotides are TGCGCCAGCAGCTTCCAGGGGATGGCAGAGACCCAGTACTTC. It encodes CASSFQGMAETQYF.

The rearrangement links TRBV9 to TRBJ2-1; 10 positions match TRBD2. CDR3 length: 18 amino acids. Germline-derived CDR1 and CDR2 are SGDLS and YYNGEE. Losses at the gene ends were 0 bases for V and 7 bases for J; bases not matched to a gene: 13. The DNA for the CDR3 is TGTGCCAGCAGCGTAGACCTAGCGGGGGCCAAAAGGGTGAATGAGCAGTTCTTC. It yields the protein CASSVDLAGAKRVNEQFF.

J is TRBJ1-2 and V is TRBV11-2; 9 bases line up with TRBD1. Germline V gene data show CDR1 as SGHAT and CDR2 as FQNNGV. V shed 5 bases and J 1 base; nucleotides not matched to a gene: 5. This CDR3 is 15 amino acids long. In DNA form, the CDR3 reads TGTGCCAGCAGCCCGGGACAGGGAATTAACTATGGCTACACCTTC. This sequence encodes CASSPGQGINYGYTF.

The chain carries TRBV19 and TRBJ1-1, with D possibly TRBD1 on 6 matching bases. The CDR3 is 14 amino acids. From germline, CDR1 is LNHDA and CDR2 SQIVND (reference sequence). V lost 6 bases to trimming and J lost 4 bases, with 15 bases between them. CDR3 nucleotide sequence: TGTGCCAGTAGCCCATACCCGGACAGCACTGAAGCTTTCTTT. Amino acid sequence: CASSPYPDSTEAFF.

J is TRBJ1-6 and V is TRBV7-6; D perhaps matches TRBD1 (6 bases). The CDR3 consists of 15 residues. Looked up from germline, CDR1 is SGHVS and CDR2 is FNYEAQ. The V and J ends lost 1 base and 6 bases respectively, with 10 bases between them. CDR3 amino acids: CASSLDSRGNSPLHF. In DNA form, the CDR3 reads TGTGCCAGCAGCTTAGATTCCAGGGGTAATTCACCCCTCCACTTT. The entire variable domain, with the rest obtained from reference TRBV7-6 and TRBJ1-6, is as follows: GAGVSQSPRYKVTKRGQDVALRCDPISGHVSLYWYRQALGQGPEFLTYFNYEAQQDKSGLPNDRFSAERPEGSISTLTIQRTEQRDSAMYRCASSLDSRGNSPLHFGNGTRLTVT.

This chain joins TRBV11-3 and TRBJ1-1, with 7 positions matching TRBD1. Germline assignment: CDR1 SGHNT and CDR2 YENEEA. CDR3 length equals 14 residues. V lost 5 bases and J lost 0; bases outside the gene matches: 3. The CDR3 sequence: CASSPGTVNTEAFF. DNA of the CDR3: TGTGCCAGCAGCCCCGGGACAGTGAACACTGAAGCTTTCTTT.

J is TRBJ2-2 and V is TRBV19; 12 bases are a match to TRBD2. Per germline, CDR1 LNHDA and CDR2 SQIVND (reference sequence). This CDR3 spans 17 amino acids. Trimming cost V 3 bases and J 4 bases; bases outside gene matches: 6. The CDR3: CASSMTLAGGTTGELFF. For the CDR3, the DNA is TGTGCCAGTAGTATGACACTAGCGGGGGGCACCACCGGGGAGCTGTTTTTT.

This clone was picked up a small number of times. The V gene is TRBV5-1, the J gene TRBJ1-2; D might be TRBD1 (6 bases). Trimming stripped 4 bases from V and 0 bases from J, with 10 bases between. Germline V lookup: CDR1 SGHRS, CDR2 YFSETQ. The CDR3 has 14 amino acids. In DNA form, the CDR3 reads TGCGCCAGCAGCGACAGGAGCTCTAACTATGGCTACACCTTC. Translation gives CASSDRSSNYGYTF.

The V gene is TRBV6-5, the J gene TRBJ1-2, with 8 bases fitting TRBD1. The CDR3 consists of 13 residues. With V trimmed by 10 bases and J by 10 bases, 14 bases remained unmatched. Germline assignment: CDR1 MNHEY and CDR2 SVGAGI. CDR3 loop: CATRQGAPRDYTF. Here the CDR3 DNA reads TGTGCCACCCGGCAGGGGGCCCCAAGAGACTACACCTTC.

The chain couples TRBV6-2 or TRBV6-3 to TRBJ1-5; weak D call: TRBD1 (5 bases). The CDR3 is 13 residues long. Trimming stripped 2 bases from V and 7 bases from J, with 9 bases between. Looked up from germline, CDR1 is MNHEY and CDR2 is SVGEGT. The CDR3 DNA reads as TGTGCCAGCAGTTACCGACAGATCCAGCCCCAGCATTTT. Protein: CASSYRQIQPQHF.

V and J are TRBV6-6 and TRBJ1-4; perhaps TRBD1 as D (6 bases). This CDR3 is built from 15 residues. The V and J ends lost 7 bases and 7 bases respectively, with 19 bases between them. CDR1 is MNHNY and CDR2 is SVGAGI in the germline V gene (reference sequence). The CDR3 sequence: CASTIIRGGSEKLFF. The CDR3 coding sequence is TGTGCCAGCACCATTATCAGGGGCGGGAGTGAAAAACTGTTTTTT.

V gene TRBV10-3 combines with J gene TRBJ1-5, with 9 bases fitting TRBD1. V lost 0 bases, J lost 3 bases, and 6 bases stayed unmatched. Germline CDR1 and CDR2: ENHRY and SYGVKD. CDR3 size: 17 residues. The CDR3 DNA follows: TGTGCCATCAGTGAGTCGAGGACAGGGGCGGACAATCAGCCCCAGCATTTT. The encoded protein is CAISESRTGADNQPQHF.

This clone was recorded only once. V is TRBV12-5 and J is TRBJ1-1; the D gene is possibly TRBD1 (6 bases). The CDR3 extends over 14 amino acids. Germline assignment: CDR1 LGHNT and CDR2 FRNRAP. V was shortened by 4 bases and J by 0 bases, with 9 bases between the two germline ends. CDR3: CASGSWTVNTEAFF. The CDR3 DNA reads as TGTGCTAGTGGTTCGTGGACAGTGAACACTGAAGCTTTCTTT.

The chain uses TRBV11-1 and TRBJ2-5, with D possibly being TRBD1 (5 bases). The CDR3 totals 15 residues. CDR1 SGHAT and CDR2 FQDESV come from the germline V gene (reference sequence). V was shortened by 4 bases and J by 3 bases, with 15 bases between the two germline ends. The CDR3 coding sequence is TGTGCCAGCAGCTCTCGGCAGACAGTGGAAGAGACCCAGTACTTC. It codes for CASSSRQTVEETQYF.

The chain recombines TRBV19 with TRBJ1-1, with D tentatively TRBD1 (5 bases). Trimming stripped 6 bases from V and 0 bases from J, with 11 bases between. Germline V gene sequence: CDR1 LNHDA, CDR2 SQIVND (reference sequence). CDR3 length: 14 residues. CDR3 nucleotides: TGTGCCAGTAGCCAGACAGCGATGAACACTGAAGCTTTCTTT. Amino acid sequence: CASSQTAMNTEAFF.

The chain has TRBV5-1 and TRBJ1-2, with D hard to call. The V end lost 0 bases, the J end lost 6 bases, and 15 bases lay between the germline ends. Germline V gene data show CDR1 as SGHRS and CDR2 as YFSETQ. CDR3 length: 15 amino acids. The CDR3 loop is CASSLEGGPRNGYTF. CDR3 coding DNA: TGCGCCAGCAGCTTGGAAGGAGGTCCTCGCAATGGCTACACCTTC.

The V and J genes are TRBV5-4 and TRBJ2-3, with TRBD2 matching over 9 bases. CDR3 length: 16 amino acids. The J segment lost 4 bases and the V segment lost 4 bases, leaving 10 bases of the junction unmatched. The germline V gene encodes CDR1 SGHNT and CDR2 YYREEE (reference sequence). The CDR3 DNA is TGTGCCAGCAGCGCGCCGCCGGGACTAGCCTCAGATACGCAGTATTTT. Translated, it gives CASSAPPGLASDTQYF. Looking up the rest from reference TRBV5-4 and TRBJ2-3 gives the full variable domain: ETGVTQSPTHLIKTRGQQVTLRCSSQSGHNTVSWYQQALGQGPQFIFQYYREEENGRGNFPPRFSGLQFPNYSSELNVNALELDDSALYLCASSAPPGLASDTQYFGPGTRLTVL.

CDR3 protein: CASRTGGLGYTF. CDR3 nucleotides: TGTGCCAGCAGGACAGGGGGTCTTGGCTACACCTTC. The chain has TRBV27 and TRBJ1-2; the match to TRBD1 covers 9 bases. V trimming: 6 bases; J trimming: 7 bases; junction bases outside the gene matches: 3. CDR1 and CDR2 from the germline V gene are MNHEY and SMNVEV (reference sequence). This CDR3 has 12 residues.

The table lists this clone with a count of one. V usage is TRBV7-2 and J usage is TRBJ2-5; D may be TRBD1 (5 bases). There are 15 residues in the CDR3. Per germline, CDR1 SGHTA and CDR2 FQGNSA. Trimming shortened V by 1 base and J by 5 bases, and 14 bases separated the two germline ends. This chain's CDR3 is CASSLGGATRETQYF. CDR3 bases: TGTGCCAGCAGCTTAGGTGGGGCGACCAGGGAGACCCAGTACTTC.

The chain combines TRBV6-5 with TRBJ1-2, with TRBD1 matching 7 bases. CDR3 size: 13 residues. With 6 bases clipped from V and 8 bases from J, the junction kept 9 bases outside the gene matches. Germline V gene data show CDR1 as MNHEY and CDR2 as SVGAGI. The CDR3 sequence: CASRVKGALGYTF. The CDR3, as DNA: TGTGCCAGCAGGGTAAAGGGGGCGCTCGGCTACACCTTC.

The chain joins TRBV9 to TRBJ2-1, with 7 bases that match TRBD2. The V segment lost 8 bases and the J segment 4 bases; nucleotides outside the gene matches: 9. The length of the CDR3 is 14 residues. Looked up from germline, CDR1 is SGDLS and CDR2 is YYNGEE. The CDR3 loop reads CASNPGGGYNEQFF. DNA of the CDR3: TGTGCCAGTAATCCCGGCGGGGGTTACAATGAGCAGTTCTTC.